This T cell receptor beta chain was documented in a study of human T cells and chemical hapten exposure. Overall study results and limits: Significantly more large CDR3 similarity clusters arose among expanded TCRs than among controls.

TCRdb itself ran the RACE reads through MiXCR, one entry per CDR3 protein. The sample contains 84,000 or so distinct CDR3 sequences, about 9.4% of which appear only once. For this clonotype: The antigen remains unidentified.

Indicated time point: patch test 2, 6 weeks after DPC sensitization. This sample's treatment: therapeutic diphenylcyclopropenone sensitization with weekly scalp DPC. Here the sequenced sample was whole blood, taken in connection with sensitization to the hapten diphenylcyclopropenone (DPC). The source is a young woman with alopecia areata. Some clones in this sample may be carry-over from other donors' samples.

CDR3 nucleotide sequence: TGCGCCAGCAGCTTGGCCAAAGCGGGCGAGCAGTACTTC. This sequence encodes CASSLAKAGEQYF. The rearrangement uses TRBV5-1 and TRBJ2-7, with D possibly TRBD2 on 6 matching bases. The CDR3 contains 13 residues. V lost 0 bases and J lost 6, with 10 bases in between. Looked up from germline, CDR1 is SGHRS and CDR2 is YFSETQ.